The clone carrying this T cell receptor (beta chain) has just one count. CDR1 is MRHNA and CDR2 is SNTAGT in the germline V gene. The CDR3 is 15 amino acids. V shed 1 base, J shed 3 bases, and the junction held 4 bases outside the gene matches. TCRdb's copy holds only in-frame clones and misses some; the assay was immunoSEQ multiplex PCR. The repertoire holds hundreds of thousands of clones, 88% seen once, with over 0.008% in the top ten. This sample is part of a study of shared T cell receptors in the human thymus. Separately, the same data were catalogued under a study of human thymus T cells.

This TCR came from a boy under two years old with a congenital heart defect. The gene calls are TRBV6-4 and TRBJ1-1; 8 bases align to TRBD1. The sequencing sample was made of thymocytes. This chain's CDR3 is CASSDCTGGDTEAFF. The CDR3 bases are TGTGCCAGCAGTGACTGTACAGGGGGGGACACTGAAGCTTTCTTT.